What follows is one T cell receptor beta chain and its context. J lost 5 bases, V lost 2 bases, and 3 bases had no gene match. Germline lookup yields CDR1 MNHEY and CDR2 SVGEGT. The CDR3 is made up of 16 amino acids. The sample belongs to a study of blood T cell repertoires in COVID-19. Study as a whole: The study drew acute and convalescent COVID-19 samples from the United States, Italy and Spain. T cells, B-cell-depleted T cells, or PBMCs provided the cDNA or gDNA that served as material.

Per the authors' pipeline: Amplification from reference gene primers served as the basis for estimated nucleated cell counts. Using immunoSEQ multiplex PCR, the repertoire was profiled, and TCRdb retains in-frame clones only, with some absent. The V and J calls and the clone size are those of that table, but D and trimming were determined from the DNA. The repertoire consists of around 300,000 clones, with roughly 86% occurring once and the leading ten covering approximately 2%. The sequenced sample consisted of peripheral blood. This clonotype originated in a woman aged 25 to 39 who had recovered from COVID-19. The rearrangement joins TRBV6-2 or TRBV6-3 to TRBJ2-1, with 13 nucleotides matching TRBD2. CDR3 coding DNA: TGTGCCAGCAGTTACGGACTAGCGGGAGTACACAATGAGCAGTTCTTC. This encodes CASSYGLAGVHNEQFF.